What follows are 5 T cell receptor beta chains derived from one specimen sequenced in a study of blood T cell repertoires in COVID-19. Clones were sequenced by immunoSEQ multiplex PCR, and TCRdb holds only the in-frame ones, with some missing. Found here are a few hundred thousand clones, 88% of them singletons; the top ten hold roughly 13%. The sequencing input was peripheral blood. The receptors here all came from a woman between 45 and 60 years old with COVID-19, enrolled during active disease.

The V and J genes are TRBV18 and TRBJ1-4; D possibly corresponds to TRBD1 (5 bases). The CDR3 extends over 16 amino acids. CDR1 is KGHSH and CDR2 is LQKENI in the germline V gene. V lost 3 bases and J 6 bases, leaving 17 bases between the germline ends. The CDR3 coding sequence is TGTGCCAGCTCACCCTCCAAGGGGTTTATAGATGAAAAACTGTTTTTT. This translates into CASSPSKGFIDEKLFF.

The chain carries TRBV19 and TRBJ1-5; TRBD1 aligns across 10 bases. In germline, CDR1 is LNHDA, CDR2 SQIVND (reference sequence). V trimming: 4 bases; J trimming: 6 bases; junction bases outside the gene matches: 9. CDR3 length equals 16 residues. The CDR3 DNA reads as TGTGCCAGTAGTAAATGGGACAGGGGTAAGAGTCAGCCCCAGCATTTT. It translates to CASSKWDRGKSQPQHF.

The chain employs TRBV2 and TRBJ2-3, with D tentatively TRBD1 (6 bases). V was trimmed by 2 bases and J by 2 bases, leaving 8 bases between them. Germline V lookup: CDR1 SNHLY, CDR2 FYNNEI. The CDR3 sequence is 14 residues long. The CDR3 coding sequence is TGTGCCAGCAGTGAAAGGACAGCCACAGATACGCAGTATTTT. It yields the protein CASSERTATDTQYF.

The CDR3 protein is CASSLNAGLAQFQETQYF. DNA for the CDR3: TGTGCCAGCAGTTTAAATGCCGGACTAGCGCAGTTCCAAGAGACCCAGTACTTC. The chain recombines TRBV28 with TRBJ2-5, with 9 bases that match TRBD2. This CDR3 spans 18 amino acids. Germline loops: CDR1 MDHEN, CDR2 SYDVKM. The J segment lost 1 base and the V segment lost 2 bases, leaving 11 bases of the junction unmatched.

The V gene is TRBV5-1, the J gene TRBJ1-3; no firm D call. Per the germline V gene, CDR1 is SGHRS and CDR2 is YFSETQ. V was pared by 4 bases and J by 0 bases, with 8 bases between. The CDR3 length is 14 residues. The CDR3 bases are TGCGCCAGCAGCATCAGTTACTCTGGAAACACCATATATTTT. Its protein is CASSISYSGNTIYF. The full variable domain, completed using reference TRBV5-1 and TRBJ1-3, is KAGVTQTPRYLIKTRGQQVTLSCSPISGHRSVSWYQQTPGQGLQFLFEYFSETQRNKGNFPGRFSGRQFSNSRSEMNVSTLELGDSALYLCASSISYSGNTIYFGEGSWLTVV.